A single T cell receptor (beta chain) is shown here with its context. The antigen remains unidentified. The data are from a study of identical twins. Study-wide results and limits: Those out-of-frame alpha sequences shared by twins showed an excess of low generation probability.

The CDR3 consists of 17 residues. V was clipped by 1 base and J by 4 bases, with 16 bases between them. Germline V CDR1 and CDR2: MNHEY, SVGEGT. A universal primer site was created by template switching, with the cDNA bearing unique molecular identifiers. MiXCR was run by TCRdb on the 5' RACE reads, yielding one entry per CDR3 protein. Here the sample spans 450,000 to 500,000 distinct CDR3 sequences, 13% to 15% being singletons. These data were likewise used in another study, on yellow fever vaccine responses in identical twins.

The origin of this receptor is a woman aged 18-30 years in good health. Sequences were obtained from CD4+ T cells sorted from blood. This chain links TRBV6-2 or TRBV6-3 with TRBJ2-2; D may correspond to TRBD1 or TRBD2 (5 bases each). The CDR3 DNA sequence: TGTGCCAGCAGTTACTTCCGCAGGGACGTGGTCACCGGGGAGCTGTTTTTT. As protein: CASSYFRRDVVTGELFF.